Presented here are 16 T cell receptor beta chains from one specimen sequenced in a study of T cells generated in artificial thymic organoids. TCRalpha and TCRbeta libraries were amplified separately by semi-nested PCR with TRAC or TRBC reverse primers. Via MiXCR, TCRdb re-called the 5' RACE reads, giving one row per CDR3 protein. The sample shows 3,300 or so distinct CDR3 sequences, 34% of them seen only once. Sequences were obtained from naive CD8+ T cells from blood. Documented subset: CD3+TCRalphabeta+CD8SP T cells; for blood, CD45RO-CCR7+ naive CD8+ T cells. The source of these receptors is a human donor who gave cord blood stem cells for thymic organoid culture, a cardiac surgery patient who gave postnatal thymus, or a blood donor (not recorded which).

Worth noting for this clonotype: The final CDR3 position lacks the conserved phenylalanine or tryptophan, pointing to a likely read error. This rearrangement joins TRBV29-1 to TRBJ2-2; maybe TRBD2 (6 bases). Germline assignment: CDR1 SQVTM and CDR2 ANQGSEA. V was clipped by 4 bases and J by 4 bases, with 10 bases between them. The CDR3 extends over 13 amino acids. DNA for the CDR3: TGCAGCGTTGTTTGGGGACTCACCGGGGAGCTGTTTTCT. This gives the protein CSVVWGLTGELFS.

This chain connects TRBV6-2 or TRBV6-3 to TRBJ2-6, with a tentative D call TRBD1 (6 bases). CDR1 MNHEY and CDR2 SVGEGT come from the germline V gene. V lost 4 bases and J lost 0, with 13 bases in between. This CDR3 is built from 17 residues. The CDR3 region is CASSSYRALSGANVLTF. The CDR3 coding sequence is TGTGCCAGCAGTTCCTACAGGGCGCTCTCTGGGGCCAACGTCCTGACTTTC.

In its sample, this clonotype is medium-sized. The rearrangement joins TRBV3-1 to TRBJ2-7; either TRBD1 or TRBD2 may fit D (5 bases each). The CDR3 totals 15 residues. The germline V and J ends were trimmed by 1 base and 4 bases, with 14 bases remaining between them. Per germline, CDR1 LGHDT and CDR2 YNNKEL (reference sequence). The CDR3 here is CASSQGLGTPYEQYF. CDR3 DNA: TGTGCCAGCAGCCAAGGCCTTGGGACCCCGTACGAGCAGTACTTC.

As concerns this clonotype: It may be a read error: a sequence one base away is much more abundant. The rearrangement joins TRBV6-5 to TRBJ2-3; D ambiguous. The CDR3 loop spans 13 amino acids. The germline CDR1 and CDR2 sequences are MNHEY and SVGAGI. V was shortened by 0 bases and J by 5 bases, with 6 bases between the two germline ends. CDR3: CASSYSYIDTQYF. CDR3 in DNA: TGTGCCAGCAGTTACTCTTACATAGATACGCAGTATTTT.

Relative to its sample, this clonotype is large. The chain links TRBV13 to TRBJ2-3, with a possible D match to TRBD1 (6 bases). The germline V gene encodes CDR1 PRHDT and CDR2 FYEKMQ (reference sequence). The CDR3 has 17 amino acids. V shed 4 bases and J shed 1 base, with 18 bases lying between them. The CDR3 is CASSSPRDNRRTDTQYF. The CDR3 region has the DNA TGTGCCAGCAGCTCCCCCAGGGACAACCGACGCACAGATACGCAGTATTTT.

This clonotype was seen a handful of times. This chain uses TRBV4-3 with TRBJ1-4, with D perhaps matching TRBD1 (6 bases). There are 15 residues in the CDR3. CDR1 LGHNA and CDR2 YSLEER come from the germline V gene. Between the trimmed V and J ends, which lost 0 bases and 2 bases, there was a span of 7 bases. The CDR3 nucleotides are TGCGCCAGCAGCCAAGATCAGGGGACTAATGAAAAACTGTTTTTT. Its translation: CASSQDQGTNEKLFF.

About this clonotype itself: Being one base from a much bigger clone, this may be a read error. The chain joins TRBV6-5 to TRBJ2-2; tentatively, D is TRBD2 (6 bases). Per the germline V gene, CDR1 is MNHEY and CDR2 is SVGAGI. The CDR3 is made up of 14 amino acids. CDR3 bases: TGTACCAGCAGTTACTTTGCGGGGTCCGGGGAGCTGTTTTTT. This translates into CTSSYFAGSGELFF.

By frequency in the sample, this clonotype is medium-sized. This chain uses TRBV5-1 with TRBJ2-7; 8 positions match TRBD1. V dropped 0 bases and J dropped 6; count of bases not matched to a gene: 8. Germline V gene data show CDR1 as SGHRS and CDR2 as YFSETQ. The CDR3 runs to 15 residues. The CDR3 here is CASSLATDRVGEQYF. CDR3 in DNA: TGCGCCAGCAGCTTGGCAACGGACAGGGTTGGCGAGCAGTACTTC.

A note on this clonotype: A much larger clone is a single base away; this may be a read error. This sequence joins TRBV9 and TRBJ1-2; D is undetermined. This CDR3 is built from 13 residues. V was pared by 3 bases and J by 6 bases, with 12 bases between. CDR1 and CDR2 from the germline V gene are SGDLS and YYNGEE. CDR3 bases: TGTGCCAGCAGCGCGGAGAGTTACAATGGCTACACCTTC. Protein: CASSAESYNGYTF.

In the case of this clonotype: Being one base from a much bigger clone, this may be a read error. This chain uses TRBV16 with TRBJ2-3; D unresolved. Germline values: CDR1 KGHSY, CDR2 FQNENV. This CDR3 region has 12 residues. CDR3 DNA sequence: TGTGCCAGCAGCTTAAACACAGATCCGCAGTATTTT. Residues: CASSLNTDPQYF.

This sequence joins TRBV7-8 and TRBJ1-5, with unresolved D. Germline V lookup: CDR1 SGHVS, CDR2 FQNEAQ. This CDR3 is built from 14 residues. Trimming left V 1 base short and J 2 bases short, with 6 bases between. The CDR3 sequence: CASSLEMGNQPQHF. For the CDR3, the DNA is TGTGCCAGCAGCTTAGAAATGGGCAATCAGCCCCAGCATTTT.

Within the sample, this clonotype is medium-sized. This sequence joins TRBV3-1 and TRBJ2-7; D might be TRBD1 or TRBD2, each matching 6 bases. Per the germline V gene, CDR1 is LGHDT and CDR2 is YNNKEL (reference sequence). V lost 4 bases, J lost 3 bases, and 13 bases lay in between. CDR3 size: 14 residues. The DNA for the CDR3 is TGTGCCAGCAGCCTAAGAGGGGGGAACTACGAGCAGTACTTC. This translates into CASSLRGGNYEQYF.

This chain uses TRBV11-2 with TRBJ1-4, with D hard to call. Per the germline V gene, CDR1 is SGHAT and CDR2 is FQNNGV. V was clipped by 4 bases and J by 0 bases, with 9 bases between them. This CDR3 has 15 residues. The CDR3 sequence is CASSSDTSTNEKLFF. DNA of the CDR3: TGTGCCAGCAGCTCCGACACCTCAACTAATGAAAAACTGTTTTTT.

In this sample, this clonotype is medium-sized. This chain connects TRBV5-6 to TRBJ2-1; 9 bases are a match to TRBD2. This CDR3 comprises 16 residues. CDR1 and CDR2 from the germline V gene are SGHDT and YYEEEE. Trimming at V came to 0 bases and at J to 5 bases, leaving 6 bases not matched to a gene. CDR3 in amino acids: CASSLVLREGHNEQFF. CDR3 nucleotide sequence: TGTGCCAGCAGCTTGGTATTGCGGGAGGGCCACAATGAGCAGTTCTTC.

This clonotype was detected only a few times. This rearrangement joins TRBV4-2 to TRBJ2-7; tentatively, D is TRBD2 (5 bases). This CDR3 contains 16 residues. Germline lookup yields CDR1 LGHNA and CDR2 YNFKEQ. The ends were cut back, 2 bases at V and 7 bases at J, with 21 bases in the middle. The CDR3: CASSQRAGELRGEQYF. CDR3 coding DNA: TGTGCCAGCAGCCAACGAGCCGGGGAGCTTCGGGGAGAGCAGTACTTC.

The chain employs TRBV6-2 or TRBV6-3 and TRBJ2-1; 7 bases agree with TRBD1. The J segment lost 0 bases and the V segment lost 6 bases, leaving 2 bases of the junction unmatched. Per the germline V gene, CDR1 is MNHEY and CDR2 is SVGEGT. The CDR3 has 14 residues. CDR3 amino acids: CASSRDSSYNEQFF. The DNA for the CDR3 is TGTGCCAGCAGCCGGGACAGCTCCTACAATGAGCAGTTCTTC.